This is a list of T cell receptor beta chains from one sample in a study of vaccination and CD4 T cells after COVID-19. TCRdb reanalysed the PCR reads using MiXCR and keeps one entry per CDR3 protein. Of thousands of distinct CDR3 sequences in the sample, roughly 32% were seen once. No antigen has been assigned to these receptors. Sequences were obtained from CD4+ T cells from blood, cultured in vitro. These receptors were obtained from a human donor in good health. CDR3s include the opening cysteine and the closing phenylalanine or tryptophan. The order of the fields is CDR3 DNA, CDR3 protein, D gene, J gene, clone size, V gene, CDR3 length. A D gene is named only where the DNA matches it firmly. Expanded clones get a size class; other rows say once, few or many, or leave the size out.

CDR3 DNA: TGCAGTGCTGTAATGGTCCGTGGGGCACTACGCAACTATGGCTACACCTTC
CDR3 protein: CSAVMVRGALRNYGYTF
D gene: NA
J gene: TRBJ1-2
clone size: few
V gene: TRBV20-1
CDR3 length: 17

CDR3 DNA: TGTGCCAGCAGCCCAGCCCTCGAAAATCAGCCCCAGCATTTT
CDR3 protein: CASSPALENQPQHF
D gene: NA
J gene: TRBJ1-5
clone size: NA
V gene: TRBV7-2
CDR3 length: 14

CDR3 DNA: TGCAGTGCTAGAGACCCGGGACAGGGAATGGGTAATTCACCCCTCCACTTT
CDR3 protein: CSARDPGQGMGNSPLHF
D gene: TRBD1
J gene: TRBJ1-6
clone size: NA
V gene: TRBV20-1
CDR3 length: 17

CDR3 DNA: TGTGCCAGCAGCTTAATTGGACTAGGGGATACGCAGTATTTT
CDR3 protein: CASSLIGLGDTQYF
D gene: TRBD2
J gene: TRBJ2-3
clone size: NA
V gene: TRBV7-2
CDR3 length: 14

CDR3 DNA: TGTGCCAGCAGTCCCAGACAGGGGGGGGTGACCCAGTACTTC
CDR3 protein: CASSPRQGGVTQYF
D gene: TRBD1
J gene: TRBJ2-5
clone size: NA
V gene: TRBV6-1
CDR3 length: 14

CDR3 DNA: TGTGCCAGCAGTTCCACCTGGGGTCTAGCGGGGGGGCTCGAGACCCAGTACTTC
CDR3 protein: CASSSTWGLAGGLETQYF
D gene: TRBD2
J gene: TRBJ2-5
clone size: medium-sized
V gene: TRBV12-3/TRBV12-4
CDR3 length: 18

CDR3 DNA: TGTGCCAGCAGCCTCAACAGGTTCGAGCAGTACTTC
CDR3 protein: CASSLNRFEQYF
D gene: NA
J gene: TRBJ2-7
clone size: NA
V gene: TRBV11-2
CDR3 length: 12

CDR3 DNA: TGTGCCAGCGGGCGGGACTTCCATCAGCATTTT
CDR3 protein: CASGRDFHQHF
D gene: NA
J gene: TRBJ1-5
clone size: NA
V gene: TRBV12-3/TRBV12-4
CDR3 length: 11

CDR3 DNA: TGTGCCAGCAGCTGGGCTGGGACAGGGGTTACTGAAGCTTTCTTT
CDR3 protein: CASSWAGTGVTEAFF
D gene: TRBD1
J gene: TRBJ1-1
clone size: NA
V gene: TRBV7-2
CDR3 length: 15

CDR3 DNA: TGTGCCTCCTCCCAAGGGGGGGACGAGCAGTACTTC
CDR3 protein: CASSQGGDEQYF
D gene: NA
J gene: TRBJ2-7
clone size: NA
V gene: TRBV30
CDR3 length: 12

CDR3 DNA: TGTGCCAGCGGAATAGGAACGTCCTACGAGCAGTACTTC
CDR3 protein: CASGIGTSYEQYF
D gene: NA
J gene: TRBJ2-7
clone size: few
V gene: TRBV27
CDR3 length: 13

CDR3 DNA: TGTGCCACCAGTGACCCTGGGTCGGAGACCCAGTACTTC
CDR3 protein: CATSDPGSETQYF
D gene: NA
J gene: TRBJ2-5
clone size: few
V gene: TRBV24-1
CDR3 length: 13

CDR3 DNA: TGTGCCAGCAGAGGAGGGGGGTGGAGCCAGCCCCAGCATTTT
CDR3 protein: CASRGGGWSQPQHF
D gene: NA
J gene: TRBJ1-5
clone size: NA
V gene: TRBV6-1
CDR3 length: 14

CDR3 DNA: TGTGCCAGCAGCCCCGGTGCGGCGGCCGGGGGGGAGACCCAGTACTTC
CDR3 protein: CASSPGAAAGGETQYF
D gene: TRBD2
J gene: TRBJ2-5
clone size: NA
V gene: TRBV7-3
CDR3 length: 16

CDR3 DNA: TGTGCCAGCAGTGAACTTGGGCAGGTACCAGACGAGCAGTACTTC
CDR3 protein: CASSELGQVPDEQYF
D gene: NA
J gene: TRBJ2-7
clone size: NA
V gene: TRBV2
CDR3 length: 15

CDR3 DNA: TGTGCCTGGAGTGCGTCCTATGGCTACACCTTC
CDR3 protein: CAWSASYGYTF
D gene: NA
J gene: TRBJ1-2
clone size: NA
V gene: TRBV30
CDR3 length: 11

CDR3 DNA: TGTGCCAGCAGCGTAGCGGACCGTCAGCCCCAGCATTTT
CDR3 protein: CASSVADRQPQHF
D gene: NA
J gene: TRBJ1-5
clone size: few
V gene: TRBV9
CDR3 length: 13

CDR3 DNA: TGTGCCTGGAGAACCCAGCTAACAGGATTCTGGACTAGCTATGGCTACACCTTC
CDR3 protein: CAWRTQLTGFWTSYGYTF
D gene: NA
J gene: TRBJ1-2
clone size: NA
V gene: TRBV30
CDR3 length: 18

CDR3 DNA: TGTGCCAGCTCACCAGGGGCTGGGAACTATGGCTACACCTTC
CDR3 protein: CASSPGAGNYGYTF
D gene: NA
J gene: TRBJ1-2
clone size: NA
V gene: TRBV18
CDR3 length: 14

CDR3 DNA: TGTGCCAGCAGCCAAGCAGCGAGCGGGGGTGCAGATACGCAGTATTTT
CDR3 protein: CASSQAASGGADTQYF
D gene: TRBD2
J gene: TRBJ2-3
clone size: NA
V gene: TRBV4-2
CDR3 length: 16

CDR3 DNA: TGTGCCAGCATCCAGGGGGCCGGCACAGATACGCAGTATTTT
CDR3 protein: CASIQGAGTDTQYF
D gene: TRBD1
J gene: TRBJ2-3
clone size: few
V gene: TRBV7-8
CDR3 length: 14

CDR3 DNA: TGTGCCAGCTCATCCGGGACACCAGATAATTCACCCCTCCACTTT
CDR3 protein: CASSSGTPDNSPLHF
D gene: NA
J gene: TRBJ1-6
clone size: NA
V gene: TRBV18
CDR3 length: 15

CDR3 DNA: TGTGCCAGCAGTGGGGGACAGGCAGGCACAGATACGCAGTATTTT
CDR3 protein: CASSGGQAGTDTQYF
D gene: TRBD1
J gene: TRBJ2-3
clone size: NA
V gene: TRBV12-3/TRBV12-4
CDR3 length: 15

CDR3 DNA: TGCAGTGCCATGGGACACCTAAATCAGCCCCAGCATTTT
CDR3 protein: CSAMGHLNQPQHF
D gene: NA
J gene: TRBJ1-5
clone size: NA
V gene: TRBV20-1
CDR3 length: 13

CDR3 DNA: TGTGCCAGCAGTTACTCCCAGCACTATGGCTACACCTTC
CDR3 protein: CASSYSQHYGYTF
D gene: NA
J gene: TRBJ1-2
clone size: NA
V gene: TRBV6-5
CDR3 length: 13

CDR3 DNA: TGTGCCAGCAGCTTAGGTCGGGACAGGCGGCACAGCTTC
CDR3 protein: CASSLGRDRRHSF
D gene: TRBD1
J gene: TRBJ2-7
clone size: NA
V gene: TRBV7-9
CDR3 length: 13

CDR3 DNA: TGTGCCAGCAGACGAGCGGGGGGAATCACAGATACGCAGTATTTT
CDR3 protein: CASRRAGGITDTQYF
D gene: TRBD2
J gene: TRBJ2-3
clone size: NA
V gene: TRBV5-4
CDR3 length: 15

CDR3 DNA: TGCGCCAGCAGCCCTGACGGGGGGATCTATGGCTACACCTTC
CDR3 protein: CASSPDGGIYGYTF
D gene: NA
J gene: TRBJ1-2
clone size: NA
V gene: TRBV5-1
CDR3 length: 14

CDR3 DNA: TGTGCCAGCAGCCCAAAGGCAGGCGGCCATGGCTACACCTTC
CDR3 protein: CASSPKAGGHGYTF
D gene: NA
J gene: TRBJ1-2
clone size: NA
V gene: TRBV7-2
CDR3 length: 14

CDR3 DNA: TGTGCCAGCAGTTATAGGGTGGGCGGACAATACGAGCAGTACTTC
CDR3 protein: CASSYRVGGQYEQYF
D gene: NA
J gene: TRBJ2-7
clone size: NA
V gene: TRBV6-5
CDR3 length: 15

CDR3 DNA: TGCAGTGCTAGAGGTATTAGCGGGGTCCCTAGCACAGATACGCAGTATTTT
CDR3 protein: CSARGISGVPSTDTQYF
D gene: TRBD2
J gene: TRBJ2-3
clone size: few
V gene: TRBV20-1
CDR3 length: 17

CDR3 DNA: TGTGCCAGCAGCTTACAACAGGGGGGTGGCACTGAAGCTTTCTTT
CDR3 protein: CASSLQQGGGTEAFF
D gene: TRBD1
J gene: TRBJ1-1
clone size: few
V gene: TRBV27
CDR3 length: 15

CDR3 DNA: TGCAGTGCTACAAGGAGGGGAATCAATCAGCCCCAGCATTTT
CDR3 protein: CSATRRGINQPQHF
D gene: NA
J gene: TRBJ1-5
clone size: medium-sized
V gene: TRBV20-1
CDR3 length: 14

CDR3 DNA: TGTGCCAGCGGGCCAGGACAGGCCCAGCATTTT
CDR3 protein: CASGPGQAQHF
D gene: TRBD1
J gene: TRBJ1-5
clone size: few
V gene: TRBV3-1
CDR3 length: 11

CDR3 DNA: TGTGCCAGCAGCTTAAACGGGCCTAGAGCGGGGGGGCCGAACACCGGGGAGCTGTTTTTT
CDR3 protein: CASSLNGPRAGGPNTGELFF
D gene: TRBD2
J gene: TRBJ2-2
clone size: NA
V gene: TRBV7-3
CDR3 length: 20

CDR3 DNA: TGTGCCAGCAGCCAGACGAGTACCGGGACAGACTATGGCTACACCTTC
CDR3 protein: CASSQTSTGTDYGYTF
D gene: TRBD1
J gene: TRBJ1-2
clone size: NA
V gene: TRBV4-2
CDR3 length: 16

CDR3 DNA: TGCGCCAGCAGCCCTCGGGGGCAGGTTCAGTTCTTC
CDR3 protein: CASSPRGQVQFF
D gene: NA
J gene: TRBJ2-1
clone size: few
V gene: TRBV5-1
CDR3 length: 12

CDR3 DNA: TGTGCCAGCAGACCTACAGGGGGCGGGCAGCCCCAGCATTTT
CDR3 protein: CASRPTGGGQPQHF
D gene: TRBD1
J gene: TRBJ1-5
clone size: NA
V gene: TRBV27
CDR3 length: 14

CDR3 DNA: TGTGCCAGCAGTGGGACAACCGATGGCTACACCTTC
CDR3 protein: CASSGTTDGYTF
D gene: NA
J gene: TRBJ1-2
clone size: NA
V gene: TRBV25-1
CDR3 length: 12

CDR3 DNA: TGTGCCACCAGCCCCCTAGCGGGGAACACCGGGGAGCTGTTTTTT
CDR3 protein: CATSPLAGNTGELFF
D gene: TRBD2
J gene: TRBJ2-2
clone size: NA
V gene: TRBV15
CDR3 length: 15

CDR3 DNA: TGTGCCAGCAGTGAGGGGGCGGGAGGAAACACCATATATTTT
CDR3 protein: CASSEGAGGNTIYF
D gene: NA
J gene: TRBJ1-3
clone size: NA
V gene: TRBV6-1
CDR3 length: 14

CDR3 DNA: TGTGCCAGCAGTCCAGGGGGCTTAAACTATGGCTACACCTTC
CDR3 protein: CASSPGGLNYGYTF
D gene: TRBD1
J gene: TRBJ1-2
clone size: few
V gene: TRBV6-1
CDR3 length: 14

CDR3 DNA: TGTGCCAGCAGCCTTACAGGGGGCGACACCGGGGAGCTGTTTTTT
CDR3 protein: CASSLTGGDTGELFF
D gene: TRBD1
J gene: TRBJ2-2
clone size: medium-sized
V gene: TRBV7-6
CDR3 length: 15

CDR3 DNA: TGTGCCAGCAGTTCCACGCCGAGCGGGGGGTTGCAGACCCAGTACTTC
CDR3 protein: CASSSTPSGGLQTQYF
D gene: TRBD2
J gene: TRBJ2-5
clone size: NA
V gene: TRBV28
CDR3 length: 16

CDR3 DNA: TGTGCCAGCAGTTTATACCCAAAGGGGGAGCAGTACTTC
CDR3 protein: CASSLYPKGEQYF
D gene: NA
J gene: TRBJ2-7
clone size: few
V gene: TRBV12-3/TRBV12-4
CDR3 length: 13

CDR3 DNA: TGTGCCAGCAGTGAAAACGAGCGGGGGCTTAATACGCAGTATTTT
CDR3 protein: CASSENERGLNTQYF
D gene: TRBD2
J gene: TRBJ2-3
clone size: NA
V gene: TRBV6-1
CDR3 length: 15

CDR3 DNA: TGTGCCAGCAGTGAGGGGGACAGGGGGCAAGCTTTCTTT
CDR3 protein: CASSEGDRGQAFF
D gene: TRBD1
J gene: TRBJ1-1
clone size: few
V gene: TRBV6-4
CDR3 length: 13

CDR3 DNA: TGCAGTGCTAGGGGGCGGGCGCTGAACACTGAAGCTTTCTTT
CDR3 protein: CSARGRALNTEAFF
D gene: NA
J gene: TRBJ1-1
clone size: few
V gene: TRBV20-1
CDR3 length: 14

CDR3 DNA: TGTGCCAGCAGCTTACAAGGGACAGGTAATCAGCCCCAGCATTTT
CDR3 protein: CASSLQGTGNQPQHF
D gene: TRBD1
J gene: TRBJ1-5
clone size: NA
V gene: TRBV7-8
CDR3 length: 15

CDR3 DNA: TGTGCCAGCAGTTCAGGGGACGGCAATCAGCCCCAGCATTTT
CDR3 protein: CASSSGDGNQPQHF
D gene: NA
J gene: TRBJ1-5
clone size: few
V gene: TRBV6-5
CDR3 length: 14

CDR3 DNA: TGTGCCAGCAACATAAATCTGGGACTAGCGGGGTGGGATGAGCAGTTCTTC
CDR3 protein: CASNINLGLAGWDEQFF
D gene: TRBD2
J gene: TRBJ2-1
clone size: few
V gene: TRBV6-1
CDR3 length: 17

CDR3 DNA: TGTGCCAGCAAGGTGGTTAACGAGCAGTACTTC
CDR3 protein: CASKVVNEQYF
D gene: NA
J gene: TRBJ2-7
clone size: few
V gene: TRBV2
CDR3 length: 11

CDR3 DNA: TGTGCCAGCAGCCGCGGACAGTTCTATGGCTACACCTTC
CDR3 protein: CASSRGQFYGYTF
D gene: NA
J gene: TRBJ1-2
clone size: NA
V gene: TRBV12-3/TRBV12-4
CDR3 length: 13